This TCR beta chain derives from a study of identical twins. TCRdb reanalysed the 5' RACE reads using MiXCR and keeps one entry per CDR3 protein. This table holds 140,000 to 150,000 distinct CDR3 sequences, roughly 3.2% found once. This clonotype was found many times. Antigen specificity is unknown. General observations from the study: Less excess twin sharing appeared in beta out-of-frame sequences.

V shed 0 bases and J shed 2 bases, with 11 bases lying between them. Germline V lookup: CDR1 SGHRS, CDR2 YFSETQ. There are 15 residues in the CDR3. This receptor was taken from a man aged 18 to 30 in good health. The chain couples TRBV5-1 to TRBJ2-5; D perhaps matches TRBD1 (6 bases). Sequencing input: memory T cells sorted from blood. This CDR3 reads CASSLARQAQETQYF. The DNA for the CDR3 is TGCGCCAGCAGCTTGGCGCGACAGGCACAAGAGACCCAGTACTTC.